This TCR beta chain was recovered during a study of blood T cell repertoires in COVID-19. V was cut by 2 bases and J by 6 bases, with 8 bases left in between. Looked up from germline, CDR1 is SEHNR and CDR2 is FQNEAQ (reference sequence). There are 14 residues in the CDR3. Assay used: immunoSEQ multiplex PCR; TCRdb lists only in-frame clones, some missing. The sample includes more than 150,000 clones, more than 80% seen only once; the top ten take less than 15%. The origin of this receptor is a woman of 80 years or more with COVID-19, enrolled during active disease. The rearrangement joins TRBV7-9 to TRBJ1-6; D is possibly TRBD1 (6 bases). The specimen sequenced was peripheral blood. The CDR3 reads CASSLQGSNSPLHF. Here the CDR3 DNA reads TGTGCCAGCAGCTTACAGGGGTCTAATTCACCCCTCCACTTT.